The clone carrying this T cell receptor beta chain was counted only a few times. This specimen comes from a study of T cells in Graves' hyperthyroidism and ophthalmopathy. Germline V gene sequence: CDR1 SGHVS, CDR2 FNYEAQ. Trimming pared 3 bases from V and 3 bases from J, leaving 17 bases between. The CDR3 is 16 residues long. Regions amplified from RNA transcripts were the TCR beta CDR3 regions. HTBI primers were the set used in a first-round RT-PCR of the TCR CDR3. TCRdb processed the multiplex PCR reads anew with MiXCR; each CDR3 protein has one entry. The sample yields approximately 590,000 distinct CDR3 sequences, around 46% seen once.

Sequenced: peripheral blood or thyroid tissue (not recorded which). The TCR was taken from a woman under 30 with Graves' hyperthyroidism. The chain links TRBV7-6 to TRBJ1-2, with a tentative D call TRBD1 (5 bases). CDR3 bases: TGTGCCAGCAGCTTGGCCCTCGGGACGGATTACTATGGCTACACCTTC. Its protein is CASSLALGTDYYGYTF.